The sequence of this T cell receptor beta chain was determined in a study of beta chain features in type 1 diabetes. The CDR3 consists of 12 residues. V shed 7 bases and J shed 1 base, with 5 bases lying between them. Germline loops: CDR1 SGHNT, CDR2 YYREEE (reference sequence). Investigators reverse transcribed all isolated RNA, so they sequenced expressed TCRB transcripts. Sequenced by immunoSEQ multiplex PCR; TCRdb stores in-frame clones only, minus some. This table holds around 400,000 clones, roughly an eighth found once. The chain couples TRBV5-4 to TRBJ2-2, with D hard to call. This TCR came from a man between 18 and 35 years old in good health. Sequencing input: naive CD4+ T cells from blood. CDR3 protein: CASAMNTGELFF. The CDR3 DNA reads TGTGCCAGCGCTATGAACACCGGGGAGCTGTTTTTT.